A selection of T cell receptor beta chains follows, all from one sample in a study of chronic HIV infection and antiretroviral therapy. TCRdb analysed the 5' RACE reads with MiXCR anew, one entry per CDR3 protein. This table holds approximately 47,000 distinct CDR3 sequences, over 15% found once. The sample was peripheral blood. The receptors were sampled from an adult who had HIV and had not received antiretroviral therapy, or was an uninfected healthy control (not recorded which). The CDR3 runs from the conserved cysteine through the conserved F or W. Each record gives: D gene, clone size, J gene, V gene, CDR3 protein, CDR3 DNA. The D gene is left open where the match is weak. Not all rows give a size; the values are once, few, many and, for expanded clones, a class.

>.|once|TRBJ2-1|TRBV4-2
CASRLEGVYNEQFF
TGTGCCAGCAGGCTGGAGGGGGTTTACAATGAGCAGTTCTTC
>.|.|TRBJ2-7|TRBV3-1
CASSQDWGRAYEQYF
TGTGCCAGCAGCCAAGATTGGGGGAGAGCCTACGAGCAGTACTTC
>TRBD1|many|TRBJ2-7|TRBV10-3
CAISEKGQGYEQYF
TGTGCCATCAGTGAGAAGGGACAGGGTTACGAGCAGTACTTC
>TRBD2|.|TRBJ2-3|TRBV27
CASNSGRGTDTQYF
TGTGCCAGTAATAGCGGGAGAGGCACAGATACGCAGTATTTT
>.|.|TRBJ2-3|TRBV28
CASSLLALADTQYF
TGTGCCAGCAGCCTCCTAGCTCTTGCAGATACGCAGTATTTT
>.|few|TRBJ2-1|TRBV4-1
CASSQPLAKSYNEQFF
TGCGCCAGCAGCCAGCCCCTAGCGAAGTCCTACAATGAGCAGTTCTTC
>.|few|TRBJ2-3|TRBV4-2
CASSTGGPPTDTQYF
TGTGCCAGCAGCACGGGGGGCCCCCCCACAGATACGCAGTATTTT
>.|.|TRBJ1-2|TRBV28
CASSSGDSVRGYTF
TGTGCCAGCAGTTCCGGCGACAGCGTTCGTGGCTACACCTTC
>.|few|TRBJ1-2|TRBV2
CASSEDRVEGYTF
TGTGCCAGCAGTGAAGACCGGGTTGAAGGCTACACCTTC
>TRBD1|.|TRBJ2-2|TRBV2
CASSEVGTGAGELFF
TGTGCCAGCAGTGAAGTGGGGACAGGGGCCGGGGAGCTGTTTTTT
>.|.|TRBJ1-1|TRBV11-1
CASSLASGGTEAFF
TGTGCCAGCAGCTTAGCTTCCGGGGGAACTGAAGCTTTCTTT
>TRBD2|few|TRBJ2-7|TRBV4-2
CASSPLTSGDTYEQYF
TGTGCCAGCAGCCCTCTGACTAGCGGGGATACCTACGAGCAGTACTTC
>.|medium-sized|TRBJ1-6|TRBV18
CASSPLPGGRNSPLHF
TGTGCCAGCTCACCACTGCCCGGGGGGAGGAATTCACCCCTCCACTTT
>.|once|TRBJ2-5|TRBV28
CASSALVIKETQYF
TGTGCCAGCAGTGCCCTCGTAATAAAAGAGACCCAGTACTTC
>.|.|TRBJ2-2|TRBV4-1
CASSQADSNTGELFF
TGCGCCAGCAGCCAAGCGGACTCGAACACCGGGGAGCTGTTTTTT
>TRBD1|few|TRBJ1-5|TRBV27
CASSLSGGRIQPQHF
TGTGCCAGCAGTTTATCAGGGGGCAGGATTCAGCCCCAGCATTTT
>.|once|TRBJ2-3|TRBV7-2
CASSLARTDTQYF
TGTGCCAGCAGCTTAGCCCGCACAGATACGCAGTATTTT
>.|.|TRBJ2-7|TRBV4-1
CASSSLPGTYYEQYF
TGCGCCAGCAGCTCACTCCCGGGCACCTACTACGAGCAGTACTTC
>.|.|TRBJ1-1|TRBV10-3
CAISNRAENTEAFF
TGTGCCATCAGTAACCGGGCCGAGAACACTGAAGCTTTCTTT
>TRBD1|few|TRBJ2-1|TRBV5-1
CASSGTGYNEQFF
TGCGCCAGCAGCGGGACAGGGTACAATGAGCAGTTCTTC
>.|.|TRBJ2-7|TRBV28
CASGPPYEQYF
TGTGCCAGCGGGCCTCCCTACGAGCAGTACTTC
>.|few|TRBJ2-2|TRBV18
CASSPQSQMGGELFF
TGTGCCAGCTCACCCCAGTCCCAGATGGGCGGGGAGCTGTTTTTT
>.|.|TRBJ1-3|TRBV4-1
CASSQDAASGNTIYF
TGCGCCAGCAGCCAAGATGCTGCATCTGGAAACACCATATATTTT
>.|.|TRBJ2-1|TRBV4-1
CASSQPFNEQFF
TGCGCCAGCAGCCAACCCTTTAATGAGCAGTTCTTC
>.|.|TRBJ1-1|TRBV9
CASSVAGGVMNTEAFF
TGTGCCAGCAGCGTAGCTGGGGGGGTCATGAACACTGAAGCTTTCTTT
>.|.|TRBJ2-3|TRBV3-1
CASSQEGTQYF
TGTGCCAGCAGCCAAGAGGGTACGCAGTATTTT
>.|.|TRBJ1-2|TRBV7-2
CASSLEVRGSGYTF
TGTGCCAGCAGCTTAGAGGTTAGGGGGAGCGGCTACACCTTC
>.|.|TRBJ2-3|TRBV4-1
CASSQAAREDTQYF
TGCGCCAGCAGCCAAGCGGCGCGGGAAGATACGCAGTATTTT
>.|few|TRBJ1-2|TRBV20-1
CSATIGSSRLEGYTF
TGCAGTGCCACCATCGGCAGCTCCAGGTTGGAGGGCTACACCTTC
>TRBD1|.|TRBJ1-1|TRBV12-3/TRBV12-4
CASRPRQGQNTEAFF
TGTGCCAGCAGACCCCGACAGGGGCAAAACACTGAAGCTTTCTTT
>.|few|TRBJ2-7|TRBV7-2
CASSPRLNSYEQYF
TGTGCCAGCAGCCCTCGGCTTAACTCCTACGAGCAGTACTTC
>.|.|TRBJ2-5|TRBV29-1
CSARTDQETQYF
TGCAGCGCCCGGACAGACCAAGAGACCCAGTACTTC
>.|few|TRBJ2-7|TRBV28
CASSSPDGLGDEQYF
TGTGCCAGCAGCTCGCCCGACGGGCTTGGGGACGAGCAGTACTTC
>TRBD1|.|TRBJ1-6|TRBV9
CASSVEGQESSPLHF
TGTGCCAGCAGCGTAGAGGGACAGGAGAGTTCACCCCTCCACTTT
>.|.|TRBJ2-3|TRBV6-6
CASSTLTSTNTQYF
TGTGCCAGCAGTACCCTGACTAGTACAAATACGCAGTATTTT
>.|.|TRBJ1-2|TRBV3-1
CASSQVGAGNYGYTF
TGTGCCAGCAGCCAAGTTGGGGCAGGCAACTATGGCTACACCTTC
>.|.|TRBJ2-3|TRBV28
CASSSAGRNTQYF
TGTGCCAGCAGTTCGGCGGGGAGAAATACGCAGTATTTT
>TRBD1|few|TRBJ1-2|TRBV27
CASSPQQGLGYGYTF
TGTGCCAGCAGTCCCCAACAGGGGCTCGGCTATGGCTACACCTTC
>.|.|TRBJ2-7|TRBV2
CASIPGPRIGEQYF
TGTGCCAGCATACCCGGCCCCCGGATAGGCGAGCAGTACTTC
>.|few|TRBJ2-2|TRBV28
CASSLASANTGELFF
TGTGCCAGCAGTTTAGCCTCGGCTAACACCGGGGAGCTGTTTTTT